This TCR beta chain was recovered during a study of T cell changes during pregnancy in multiple sclerosis. Method: immunoSEQ multiplex PCR; TCRdb's copy keeps in-frame clones and lacks some. Of about 75,000 clones listed, about 89% are singletons. This CDR3 contains 16 residues. Germline CDR1 is PRHDT and CDR2 is FYEKMQ (reference sequence). V lost 5 bases to trimming and J lost 4 bases; unmatched junction nucleotides: 8. This clone was seen just once. The chain uses TRBV13 and TRBJ1-3, with 10 positions matching TRBD1. Material: peripheral blood, obtained in the first trimester of pregnancy. This TCR was recovered from a female donor in good health, enrolled as a control in a pregnancy study. The CDR3 coding sequence is TGTGCCAGCAGCACCCCCGACAGGGGGCGGGGAAACACCATATATTTT. Its translation: CASSTPDRGRGNTIYF. Looking up the rest from reference TRBV13 and TRBJ1-3 gives the full variable domain: AAGVIQSPRHLIKEKRETATLKCYPIPRHDTVYWYQQGPGQDPQFLISFYEKMQSDKGSIPDRFSAQQFSDYHSELNMSSLELGDSALYFCASSTPDRGRGNTIYFGEGSWLTVV.